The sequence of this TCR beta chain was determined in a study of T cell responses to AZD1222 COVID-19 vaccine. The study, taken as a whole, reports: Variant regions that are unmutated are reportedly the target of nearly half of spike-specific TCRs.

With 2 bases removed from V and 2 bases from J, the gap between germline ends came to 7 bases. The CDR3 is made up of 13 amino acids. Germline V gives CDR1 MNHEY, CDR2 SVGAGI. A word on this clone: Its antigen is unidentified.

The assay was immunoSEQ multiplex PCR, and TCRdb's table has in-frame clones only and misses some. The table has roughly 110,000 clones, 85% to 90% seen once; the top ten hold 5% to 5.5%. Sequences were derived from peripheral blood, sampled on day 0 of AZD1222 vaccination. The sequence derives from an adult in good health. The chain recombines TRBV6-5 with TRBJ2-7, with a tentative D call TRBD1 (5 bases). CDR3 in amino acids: CASSYATAYEQYF. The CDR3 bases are TGTGCCAGCAGTTACGCGACAGCCTACGAGCAGTACTTC.